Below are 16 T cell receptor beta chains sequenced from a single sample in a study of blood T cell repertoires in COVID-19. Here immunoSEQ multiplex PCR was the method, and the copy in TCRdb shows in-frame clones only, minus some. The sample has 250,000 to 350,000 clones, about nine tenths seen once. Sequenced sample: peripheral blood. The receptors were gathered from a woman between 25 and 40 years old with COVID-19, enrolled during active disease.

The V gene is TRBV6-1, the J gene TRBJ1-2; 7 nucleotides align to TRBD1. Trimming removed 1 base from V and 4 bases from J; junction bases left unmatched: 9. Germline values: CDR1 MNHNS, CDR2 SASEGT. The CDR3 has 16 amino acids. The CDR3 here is CASSEEVTGEVYGYTF. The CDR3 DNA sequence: TGTGCCAGCAGTGAAGAGGTCACAGGGGAGGTCTATGGCTACACCTTC.

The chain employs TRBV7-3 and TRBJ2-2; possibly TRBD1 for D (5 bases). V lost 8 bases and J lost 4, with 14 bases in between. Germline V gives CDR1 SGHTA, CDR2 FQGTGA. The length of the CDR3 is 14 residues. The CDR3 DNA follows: TGTGCCAGCGGCGAAGGGGCCGGCACCGGGGAGCTGTTTTTT. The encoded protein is CASGEGAGTGELFF. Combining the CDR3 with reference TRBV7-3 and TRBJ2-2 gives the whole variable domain GAGVSQTPSNKVTEKGKYVELRCDPISGHTALYWYRQSLGQGPEFLIYFQGTGAADDSGLPNDRFFAVRPEGSVSTLKIQRTERGDSAVYLCASGEGAGTGELFFGEGSRLTVL.

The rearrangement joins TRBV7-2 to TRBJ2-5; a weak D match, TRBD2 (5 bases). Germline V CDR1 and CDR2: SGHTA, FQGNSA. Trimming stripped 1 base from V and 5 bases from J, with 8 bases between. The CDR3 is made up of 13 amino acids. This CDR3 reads CASSLGGFETQYF. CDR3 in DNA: TGTGCCAGCAGCTTAGGAGGGTTCGAGACCCAGTACTTC.

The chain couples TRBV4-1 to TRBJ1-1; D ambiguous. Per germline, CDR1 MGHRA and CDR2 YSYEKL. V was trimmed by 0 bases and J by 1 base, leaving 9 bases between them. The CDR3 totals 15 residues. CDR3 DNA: TGCGCCAGCAGCCAAGATCCCGGGGAGAACACTGAAGCTTTCTTT. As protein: CASSQDPGENTEAFF.

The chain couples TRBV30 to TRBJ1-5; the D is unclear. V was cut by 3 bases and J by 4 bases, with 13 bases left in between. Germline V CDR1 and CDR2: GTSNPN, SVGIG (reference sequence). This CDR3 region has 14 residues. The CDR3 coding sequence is TGTGCCTGGAGGAGTAGAGAAAGTAATCAGCCCCAGCATTTT. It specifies CAWRSRESNQPQHF.

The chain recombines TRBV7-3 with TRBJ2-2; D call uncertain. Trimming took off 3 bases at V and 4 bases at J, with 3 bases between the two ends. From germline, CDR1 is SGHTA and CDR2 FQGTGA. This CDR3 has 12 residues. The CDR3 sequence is CASSFRTGELFF. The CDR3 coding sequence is TGTGCCAGCAGCTTCCGCACCGGGGAGCTGTTTTTT.

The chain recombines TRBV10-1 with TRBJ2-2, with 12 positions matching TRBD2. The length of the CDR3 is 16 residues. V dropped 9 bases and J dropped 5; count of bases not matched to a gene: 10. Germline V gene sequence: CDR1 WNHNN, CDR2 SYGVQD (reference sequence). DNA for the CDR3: TGCGCCAGTAAACTAGCGGGAGGCCGTGGGACCGGGGAGCTGTTTTTT. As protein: CASKLAGGRGTGELFF.

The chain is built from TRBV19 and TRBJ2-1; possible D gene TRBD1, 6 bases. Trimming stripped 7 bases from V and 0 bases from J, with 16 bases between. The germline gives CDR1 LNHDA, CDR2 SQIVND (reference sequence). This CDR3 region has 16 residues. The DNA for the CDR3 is TGTGCCAGTACTTCGACAGGCTGGAGCTCCTACAATGAGCAGTTCTTC. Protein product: CASTSTGWSSYNEQFF.

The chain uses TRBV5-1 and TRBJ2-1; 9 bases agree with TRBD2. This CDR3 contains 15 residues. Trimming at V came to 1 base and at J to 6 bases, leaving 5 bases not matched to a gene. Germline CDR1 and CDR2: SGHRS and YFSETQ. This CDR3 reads CASSLWLAGSNEQFF. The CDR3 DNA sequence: TGCGCCAGCAGCTTGTGGCTAGCGGGATCCAATGAGCAGTTCTTC. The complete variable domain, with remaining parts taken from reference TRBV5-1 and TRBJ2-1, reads KAGVTQTPRYLIKTRGQQVTLSCSPISGHRSVSWYQQTPGQGLQFLFEYFSETQRNKGNFPGRFSGRQFSNSRSEMNVSTLELGDSALYLCASSLWLAGSNEQFFGPGTRLTVL.

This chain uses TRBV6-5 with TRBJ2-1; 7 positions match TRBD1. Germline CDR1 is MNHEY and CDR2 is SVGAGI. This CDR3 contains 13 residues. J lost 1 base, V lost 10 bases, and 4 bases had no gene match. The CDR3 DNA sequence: TGTGCCACCCGACAGGGATCCTACAATGAGCAGTTCTTC. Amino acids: CATRQGSYNEQFF.

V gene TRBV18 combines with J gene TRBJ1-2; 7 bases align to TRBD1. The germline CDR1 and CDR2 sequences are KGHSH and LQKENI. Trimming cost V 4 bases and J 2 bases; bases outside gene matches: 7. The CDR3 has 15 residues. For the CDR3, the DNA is TGTGCCAGCTCACAGCTGGGGGGACAGAACTATGGCTACACCTTC. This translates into CASSQLGGQNYGYTF.

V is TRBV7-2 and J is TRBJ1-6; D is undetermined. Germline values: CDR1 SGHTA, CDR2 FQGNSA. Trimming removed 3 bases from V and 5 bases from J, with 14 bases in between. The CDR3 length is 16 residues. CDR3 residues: CASSFYPGTNNSPLHF. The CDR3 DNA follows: TGTGCCAGCAGCTTCTACCCGGGAACAAATAATTCACCCCTCCACTTT.

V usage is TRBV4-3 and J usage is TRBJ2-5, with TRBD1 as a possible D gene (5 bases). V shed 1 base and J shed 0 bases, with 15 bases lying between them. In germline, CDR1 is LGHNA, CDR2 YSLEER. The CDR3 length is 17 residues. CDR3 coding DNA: TGCGCCAGCAGCCAAGCTAGGGCAGGGATTAACCAAGAGACCCAGTACTTC. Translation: CASSQARAGINQETQYF.

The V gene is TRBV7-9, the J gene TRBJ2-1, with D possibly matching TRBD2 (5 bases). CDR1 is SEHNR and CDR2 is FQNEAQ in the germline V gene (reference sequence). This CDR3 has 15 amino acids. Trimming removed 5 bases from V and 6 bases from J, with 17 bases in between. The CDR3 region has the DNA TGTGCCAGCAGCGGAGAGGCTAGCCCCGTCAATGAGCAGTTCTTC. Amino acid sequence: CASSGEASPVNEQFF.

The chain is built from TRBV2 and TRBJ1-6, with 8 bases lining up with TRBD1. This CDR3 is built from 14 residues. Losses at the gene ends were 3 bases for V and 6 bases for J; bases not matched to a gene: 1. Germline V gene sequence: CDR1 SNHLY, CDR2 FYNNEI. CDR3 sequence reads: CASSEDRVNSPLHF. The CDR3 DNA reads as TGTGCCAGCAGTGAGGACAGGGTTAATTCACCCCTCCACTTT.

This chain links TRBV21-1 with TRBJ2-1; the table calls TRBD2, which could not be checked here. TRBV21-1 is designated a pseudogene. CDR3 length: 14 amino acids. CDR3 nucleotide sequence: TGTGCCAGCAGCAAAGACCGGGGGGACAATGAGCAGTTCTTC. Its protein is CASSKDRGDNEQFF.